A selection of T cell receptor beta chains follows, all from one sample in a study of blood T cell repertoires in COVID-19. Measured with immunoSEQ multiplex PCR; TCRdb has only the in-frame clones, and not every one. In the table there are over 150,000 clones, around 82% of which are singletons. Sequencing was carried out using peripheral blood. The receptors were gathered from an elderly man with COVID-19, enrolled during active disease. Each CDR3 is given with its conserved first and last residue. The D gene is left open where the match is weak. Clone size, where shown, is once, few, many, or a class for clones that have expanded.

d_call cdr3_length clone_size j_call v_call cdr3_aa cdr3_nt
TRBD2 15 - TRBJ2-7 TRBV9 CASSLERGFSYEQYF TGTGCCAGCAGCCTAGAGCGGGGGTTTTCCTACGAGCAGTACTTC
- 13 - TRBJ2-1 TRBV7-7 CASSSEQVAEQFF TGTGCCAGCAGCTCGGAACAGGTGGCTGAGCAGTTCTTC
- 14 - TRBJ1-1 TRBV5-6 CASSLISLNTEAFF TGTGCCAGCAGCTTGATCAGTTTGAACACTGAAGCTTTCTTT
TRBD1 13 - TRBJ1-2 TRBV5-4 CASSLGQGSGYTF TGTGCCAGCAGCTTGGGACAGGGGAGTGGCTACACCTTC
TRBD1 16 - TRBJ1-4 TRBV6-2/TRBV6-3 CASSSINRGPNEKLFF TGTGCCAGCAGCTCGATCAACAGGGGACCTAATGAAAAACTGTTTTTT
- 13 - TRBJ1-6 TRBV5-6 CASSRARNSPLHF TGTGCCAGCAGCCGAGCACGGAATTCACCCCTCCACTTT
- 15 - TRBJ1-1 TRBV27 CASSPPGQKSTEAFF TGTGCCAGCAGCCCGCCCGGACAGAAAAGCACTGAAGCTTTCTTT
TRBD2 19 - TRBJ2-7 TRBV27 CASSLGGRASSGEAYEQYF TGTGCCAGCAGTTTGGGCGGGAGGGCCTCTAGCGGGGAAGCCTACGAGCAGTACTTC
TRBD1 16 - TRBJ1-5 TRBV6-5 CASSYAPGTGRGPQHF TGTGCCAGCAGTTACGCCCCCGGGACAGGGAGGGGTCCCCAGCATTTT
- 16 - TRBJ1-1 TRBV19 CASSPLGRSVNTEAFF TGTGCCAGTAGTCCCCTGGGCAGGTCGGTGAACACTGAAGCTTTCTTT
- 16 - TRBJ1-3 TRBV7-9 CASSLSTTGSGNTIYF TGTGCCAGCAGCTTATCCACCACAGGGTCTGGAAACACCATATATTTT
- 17 - TRBJ2-6 TRBV12-5 CASGTPPTHSGANVLTF TGTGCTAGTGGTACACCCCCCACCCACTCTGGGGCCAACGTCCTGACTTTC
- 14 - TRBJ1-3 TRBV29-1 CSVRGRGGGNTIYF TGCAGCGTGAGAGGCCGAGGAGGGGGAAACACCATATATTTT
- 17 - TRBJ1-5 TRBV4-1 CASSQPLSGEGNQPQHF TGCGCCAGCAGCCAACCGCTGTCCGGGGAAGGGAATCAGCCCCAGCATTTT
TRBD2 16 - TRBJ2-1 TRBV4-2 CASSQDYSGKMNEQFF TGTGCCAGCAGCCAAGATTATAGCGGGAAGATGAATGAGCAGTTCTTC
TRBD1 14 - TRBJ1-1 TRBV3-1/TRBV3-2 CASSLGPGQGVPFF TGTGCCAGCAGCCTGGGTCCGGGACAGGGGGTTCCTTTCTTT
- 13 - TRBJ1-1 TRBV10-3 CAISGTLNTEAFF TGTGCCATCTCCGGAACACTAAACACTGAAGCTTTCTTT
- 14 few TRBJ1-1 TRBV29-1 CSVGAGTMNTEAFF TGCAGCGTTGGAGCAGGGACTATGAACACTGAAGCTTTCTTT
- 15 - TRBJ1-5 TRBV7-2 CASSPAGYSNQPQHF TGTGCCAGCAGCCCGGCAGGATATAGCAATCAGCCCCAGCATTTT
TRBD1 15 - TRBJ2-3 TRBV2 CASRRRTGGSDTQYF TGTGCCAGCAGGAGGCGGACAGGGGGTTCAGATACGCAGTATTTT
- 14 - TRBJ1-1 TRBV7-6 CASKRQHSNTEAFF TGTGCCAGCAAGAGACAGCATTCGAACACTGAAGCTTTCTTT
TRBD2 17 - TRBJ2-5 TRBV11-3 CASSVRSTSGSFVAQYF TGTGCCAGCAGCGTGCGGTCGACTAGCGGGTCCTTCGTGGCCCAGTACTTC
- 14 - TRBJ2-3 TRBV5-1 CASSPRLGTDTQYF TGCGCCAGCAGCCCGAGACTCGGCACAGATACGCAGTATTTT
- 18 - TRBJ1-5 TRBV6-6 CASSRRDMPLYGNQPQHF TGTGCCAGCAGTCGACGGGACATGCCATTATATGGCAATCAGCCCCAGCATTTT
TRBD1 15 - TRBJ2-5 TRBV5-1 CASSWGTGRQETQYF TGCGCCAGCAGCTGGGGGACAGGGAGGCAAGAGACCCAGTACTTC
- 13 - TRBJ1-4 TRBV5-1 CASSGTTNEKLFF TGCGCCAGCAGTGGGACAACGAATGAAAAACTGTTTTTT
- 15 - TRBJ1-2 TRBV28 CASSLGDIAFYGYTF TGTGCCAGCAGTTTAGGGGACATTGCCTTCTATGGCTACACCTTC
TRBD1 15 - TRBJ1-2 TRBV6-5 CASSLSGQGAVGYTF TGTGCCAGCAGTCTATCGGGACAGGGGGCGGTCGGCTACACCTTC
- 14 - TRBJ1-4 TRBV4-2 CASSRPEGREKLFF TGTGCCAGCAGCCGTCCGGAGGGACGAGAAAAACTGTTTTTT
- 16 - TRBJ1-6 TRBV5-1 CASSLEFIVGVAPLHF TGCGCCAGCAGCCTTGAGTTTATAGTCGGGGTTGCTCCCCTCCACTTT
TRBD1 13 - TRBJ1-1 TRBV7-9 CASSLQGGTEAFF TGTGCCAGCAGCTTACAGGGGGGTACTGAAGCTTTCTTT
- 15 once TRBJ1-2 TRBV3-1/TRBV3-2 CASSQRQVGSYGYTF TGTGCCAGCAGCCAACGACAGGTTGGGAGCTATGGCTACACCTTC
TRBD1 15 - TRBJ2-7 TRBV2 CASSERGQGRNEQYF TGTGCCAGCAGTGAAAGGGGACAGGGGCGGAACGAGCAGTACTTC
- 13 few TRBJ1-2 TRBV15 CATSIDLMGGDTF TGTGCCACCAGCATTGATTTGATGGGGGGGGACACCTTC
- 14 - TRBJ2-7 TRBV7-8 CASSRGHDLYEQYF TGTGCCAGCAGCAGGGGACACGATCTTTACGAGCAGTACTTC
TRBD1 14 - TRBJ1-5 TRBV24-1 CATSEGQRGQPQHF TGTGCCACCAGTGAGGGACAGAGAGGACAGCCCCAGCATTTT
TRBD2 14 - TRBJ2-3 TRBV2 CASGWTSRTDTQYF TGTGCCAGCGGATGGACTAGCCGCACAGATACGCAGTATTTT
- 14 once TRBJ1-4 TRBV4-1 CASRPVATNEKLFF TGCGCCAGCAGGCCAGTTGCAACTAATGAAAAACTGTTTTTT
- 15 - TRBJ1-3 TRBV9 CASSPSPRAGNTIYF TGTGCCAGCAGCCCCAGCCCTCGGGCTGGAAACACCATATATTTT